This T cell receptor beta chain was captured in a study of regulatory T cells in long-lasting Graves disease. Time point defined: newly diagnosed GD, antithyroid drugs for less than 3 months. There was RNA extracted from PBMCs, and the TCR library was made from it. Graves' disease diagnosis relied on American Thyroid Association guidelines. Germline values: CDR1 MDHEN, CDR2 SYDVKM. Trimming pared 7 bases from V and 2 bases from J, leaving 27 bases between. This CDR3 contains 19 residues. In this sample, this clonotype turned up many times. Its antigen remains unknown. Construction of TCR beta libraries relied on iRepertoire HTBI primers and on Arm-PCR targeting CDR3 regions. TCRdb re-called the multiplex PCR reads with MiXCR, one entry per CDR3 protein. The repertoire holds roughly 420,000 distinct CDR3 sequences, 14% seen once, with approximately 17% in the top ten. General study results and limits: It was peripheral blood alone, not thyroid tissue, that was studied. Persistent cases favored TRBV28, TRBJ1-2 and TRBJ2-5.

This sample was also put to use in a study of T cells in Graves' hyperthyroidism and ophthalmopathy. As that report states: The study used the HTBI primer set for a first-round RT-PCR of the TCR CDR3.

The rearrangement joins TRBV28 to TRBJ1-5; D is unclear. Here the sequenced sample was peripheral blood mononuclear cells (PBMCs), taken at new diagnosis, from a patient treated with antithyroid drugs. This clonotype originated in a woman between 45 and 60 years old with Graves disease. The CDR3 DNA reads as TGTGCCAGCACTTCAAGGGCAGGAGGAACGTCGATGGGCAATCAGCCCCAGCATTTT. The encoded protein is CASTSRAGGTSMGNQPQHF.